These 17 T cell receptor beta chains share one sample of origin, sequenced in a study of blood T cell repertoires in COVID-19. Repertoires were generated with immunoSEQ multiplex PCR, while TCRdb's copy carries only in-frame clones and drops some. The data show fewer than 300,000 clones, roughly 80% seen once. Sequenced input: peripheral blood. The receptors originated from a woman in her 70s with active or convalescent COVID-19.

The chain recombines TRBV11-2 with TRBJ1-2; 7 bases align to TRBD1. The CDR3 sequence is 13 residues long. The V gene end was trimmed by 2 bases and the J gene end by 3 bases; junction bases not matched to a gene: 0. Germline assignment: CDR1 SGHAT and CDR2 FQNNGV. In nucleotides, the CDR3 is TGTGCCAGCAGCTTAACAGGGGACTATGGCTACACCTTC. Translating it yields CASSLTGDYGYTF.

The genes are TRBV14 and TRBJ1-1; 8 nucleotides match TRBD1. Germline V gives CDR1 SGHDN, CDR2 FVKESK. The CDR3 consists of 13 residues. The V segment lost 4 bases and the J segment 3 bases; nucleotides outside the gene matches: 1. CDR3 nucleotide sequence: TGTGCCAGCAGCCTACAGGGGGACACTGAAGCTTTCTTT. It encodes CASSLQGDTEAFF.

This clone appeared once. V and J are TRBV6-1 and TRBJ2-5; 9 nucleotides line up with TRBD2. Trimming removed 0 bases from V and 5 bases from J; junction bases left unmatched: 16. This CDR3 is built from 19 residues. Looked up from germline, CDR1 is MNHNS and CDR2 is SASEGT. The CDR3 sequence: CASSEALRLAGATRETQYF. CDR3 sequence (DNA): TGTGCCAGCAGTGAAGCGCTTCGATTAGCGGGGGCCACTCGGGAGACCCAGTACTTC.

This chain uses TRBV30 with TRBJ2-6, with TRBD2 matching 7 bases. Germline CDR1 GTSNPN, CDR2 SVGIG (reference sequence). This CDR3 spans 14 amino acids. J was trimmed by 2 bases and V by 2 bases; bases with no gene match: 0. The CDR3 loop is CAWSRGAGANVLTF. CDR3 nucleotide sequence: TGTGCCTGGAGTCGGGGGGCTGGGGCCAACGTCCTGACTTTC.

The rearrangement uses TRBV2 and TRBJ2-5; a weak D match, TRBD2 (6 bases). Germline V gives CDR1 SNHLY, CDR2 FYNNEI. The CDR3 spans 15 residues. The V end lost 5 bases, the J end lost 5 bases, and 18 bases lay between the germline ends. CDR3 in amino acids: CASSSQGTEGETQYF. CDR3 in DNA: TGTGCCAGCAGTTCCCAGGGAACGGAGGGGGAGACCCAGTACTTC.

This clone was detected once. The chain couples TRBV5-1 to TRBJ2-5, with TRBD1 identical over 9 bases. From germline, CDR1 is SGHRS and CDR2 YFSETQ. V shed 3 bases and J 9 bases; nucleotides not matched to a gene: 9. CDR3 length equals 14 residues. CDR3 sequence reads: CASSSGQGPSAQYF. The CDR3 DNA reads TGCGCCAGCAGCTCGGGACAGGGCCCTTCGGCCCAGTACTTC.

The rearrangement uses TRBV7-3 and TRBJ2-1, with 8 bases matching TRBD1. Germline loops: CDR1 SGHTA, CDR2 FQGTGA. Germline trimming cut 8 bases from V and 2 bases from J; bases unmatched to any gene: 5. This CDR3 comprises 14 residues. CDR3 residues: CASATGGTYNEQFF. As DNA, the CDR3 is TGTGCCAGCGCAACAGGGGGGACCTACAATGAGCAGTTCTTC.

The V and J genes are TRBV19 and TRBJ1-2; 8 bases fit TRBD1. CDR3 length: 14 amino acids. The trim removed 6 bases at V and 8 bases at J, leaving 11 bases unmatched. CDR1 LNHDA and CDR2 SQIVND come from the germline V gene (reference sequence). The CDR3 is CASRAQDRVQGYTF. For the CDR3, the DNA is TGTGCCAGTAGGGCCCAGGACAGGGTTCAAGGCTACACCTTC.

V and J are TRBV11-2 and TRBJ2-1, with 13 bases aligning to TRBD2. Germline trimming cut 5 bases from V and 2 bases from J; bases unmatched to any gene: 3. Germline CDR1 is SGHAT and CDR2 is FQNNGV. The CDR3 sequence is 16 residues long. DNA for the CDR3: TGTGCCAGCAGCCATGGGACTAGCGGGACCTACAATGAGCAGTTCTTC. This encodes CASSHGTSGTYNEQFF.

The V gene is TRBV5-1, the J gene TRBJ1-4; unclear D gene. Trimming removed 4 bases from V and 2 bases from J, with 12 bases in between. This CDR3 region has 15 residues. The germline CDR1 and CDR2 sequences are SGHRS and YFSETQ. The CDR3 spells CASSQDPQTNEKLFF. The CDR3 DNA reads TGCGCCAGCAGCCAGGATCCCCAGACTAATGAAAAACTGTTTTTT.

This chain joins TRBV2 and TRBJ1-2, with a possible D match to TRBD1 (6 bases). Germline V CDR1 and CDR2: SNHLY, FYNNEI. The CDR3 contains 14 residues. V lost 6 bases and J 0 bases, leaving 11 bases between the germline ends. DNA of the CDR3: TGTGCCAGCAGCTTCGGACAGACTAACTATGGCTACACCTTC. This sequence encodes CASSFGQTNYGYTF. Variable domain in full (rest from reference TRBV2 and TRBJ1-2): EPEVTQTPSHQVTQMGQEVILRCVPISNHLYFYWYRQILGQKVEFLVSFYNNEISEKSEIFDDQFSVERPDGSNFTLKIRSTKLEDSAMYFCASSFGQTNYGYTFGSGTRLTVV.

The chain has TRBV6-5 and TRBJ2-7, with D maybe TRBD1 (6 bases). Germline V lookup: CDR1 MNHEY, CDR2 SVGAGI. V dropped 0 bases and J dropped 2 bases, with 11 bases sitting between them. This CDR3 region has 15 residues. CDR3 nucleotides: TGTGCCAGCAGTTACTCTGCGACAGGCACCTACGAGCAGTACTTC. This encodes CASSYSATGTYEQYF.

The rearrangement links TRBV5-1 to TRBJ1-1, with D perhaps matching TRBD1 (5 bases). Trimming removed 2 bases at V and 3 bases at J, with 11 bases between. Per the germline V gene, CDR1 is SGHRS and CDR2 is YFSETQ. This CDR3 is 14 amino acids long. The CDR3 sequence: CASSFKGLDTEAFF. Written as DNA, the CDR3 is TGCGCCAGCAGCTTCAAGGGGTTGGACACTGAAGCTTTCTTT.

The gene calls are TRBV15 and TRBJ2-1; the match to TRBD1 covers 9 bases. The CDR3 has 16 residues. V lost 4 bases, J lost 3 bases, and 7 bases stayed unmatched. Germline-derived CDR1 and CDR2 are LNHNV and YYDKDF (reference sequence). CDR3 region: CATSTLDRGDYNEQFF. The CDR3 bases are TGTGCCACCAGCACCCTGGACAGGGGAGACTACAATGAGCAGTTCTTC.

The chain combines TRBV6-5 with TRBJ2-5; D possibly corresponds to TRBD2 (5 bases). Per the germline V gene, CDR1 is MNHEY and CDR2 is SVGAGI. V was cut by 6 bases and J by 2 bases, with 13 bases left in between. CDR3 size: 14 residues. DNA for the CDR3: TGTGCCAGCAGCGATCAGAGACTACAAGAGACCCAGTACTTC. This codes for CASSDQRLQETQYF.

This clone turned up a few times. CDR3 sequence: CANSDRGLLVAQYF. CDR3 bases: TGCGCCAACTCCGACAGGGGCCTATTAGTGGCCCAGTACTTC. The rearrangement links TRBV5-1 to TRBJ2-5; 8 bases line up with TRBD1. From germline, CDR1 is SGHRS and CDR2 YFSETQ. Trimming cost V 9 bases and J 9 bases; bases outside gene matches: 16. The CDR3 covers 14 residues.

The chain employs TRBV28 and TRBJ1-4, with a weak D call TRBD1 (5 bases). Germline V CDR1 and CDR2: MDHEN, SYDVKM. The CDR3 totals 13 residues. V was cut by 5 bases and J by 8 bases, with 12 bases left in between. CDR3 DNA: TGTGCCAGCAGTCCAGGGTCCGTAGAAAAACTGTTTTTT. Its translation: CASSPGSVEKLFF.